These 30 T cell receptor beta chains share one sample of origin, sequenced in a study of identical twins. TCRdb re-called the 5' RACE reads with MiXCR, one entry per CDR3 protein. The sample lists hundreds of thousands of distinct CDR3 sequences, roughly 9.7% occurring once. These data also formed part of another study, on yellow fever vaccine responses in identical twins.

The sample consisted of CD8+ T cells sorted from blood. The receptors were gathered from a woman younger than 35 in good health.

V gene TRBV11-3 combines with J gene TRBJ2-1; 8 nucleotides line up with TRBD1. The germline CDR1 and CDR2 sequences are SGHNT and YENEEA. CDR3 length: 14 amino acids. Trimming removed 5 bases from V and 6 bases from J; junction bases left unmatched: 6. CDR3 protein: CASSRRTGTNEQFF. As DNA, the CDR3 is TGTGCCAGCAGCAGACGGACAGGGACCAATGAGCAGTTCTTC.

This clonotype was observed a few times. This rearrangement joins TRBV7-3 to TRBJ2-1, with 14 bases matching TRBD2. The CDR3 totals 16 residues. The ends lost 5 bases at V and 5 bases at J; junction bases unmatched: 5. The V gene's germline CDR1 is SGHTA and CDR2 FQGTGA. CDR3 residues: CASSPGTSGGNNEQFF. In DNA form, the CDR3 reads TGTGCCAGCAGCCCAGGGACTAGCGGGGGTAACAATGAGCAGTTCTTC. Based on the CDR3 plus reference TRBV7-3 and TRBJ2-1, the full variable domain is GAGVSQTPSNKVTEKGKYVELRCDPISGHTALYWYRQSLGQGPEFLIYFQGTGAADDSGLPNDRFFAVRPEGSVSTLKIQRTERGDSAVYLCASSPGTSGGNNEQFFGPGTRLTVL.

This chain uses TRBV6-1 with TRBJ2-1, with D perhaps matching TRBD2 (5 bases). The CDR3 covers 13 residues. The germline V and J ends were trimmed by 4 bases and 7 bases, with 11 bases remaining between them. Germline V gives CDR1 MNHNS, CDR2 SASEGT. Written as DNA, the CDR3 is TGTGCCAGCAGTGGAACTAGTTTTAATGAGCAGTTCTTC. The encoded protein is CASSGTSFNEQFF.

This clonotype occurred many times. The chain has TRBV12-3 or TRBV12-4 and TRBJ2-7; D might be TRBD2 (7 bases). V lost 3 bases to trimming and J lost 5 bases, with 17 bases between them. The CDR3 is 15 amino acids. The CDR3 DNA sequence: TGTGCCAGCAGTTTCTGGGGGAGGGGGTCCAACGAGCAGTACTTC. Translation gives CASSFWGRGSNEQYF.

This clonotype showed up just a few times. V and J are TRBV19 and TRBJ2-7; unclear D gene. The CDR3 totals 13 residues. V was cut by 1 base and J by 2 bases, with 6 bases left in between. From germline, CDR1 is LNHDA and CDR2 SQIVND (reference sequence). The CDR3 DNA follows: TGTGCCAGTAGTATAGGATCGCCCTACGAGCAGTACTTC. Translation gives CASSIGSPYEQYF.

This clonotype was picked up many times. This chain joins TRBV7-9 and TRBJ2-3, with 9 bases lining up with TRBD1. Germline values: CDR1 SEHNR, CDR2 FQNEAQ (reference sequence). This CDR3 has 15 residues. Losses at the gene ends were 5 bases for V and 3 bases for J; bases not matched to a gene: 6. The CDR3 coding sequence is TGTGCCAGCAGCACCGGACAGGGGACGACAGATACGCAGTATTTT. Protein sequence: CASSTGQGTTDTQYF.

This clonotype was observed many times. This rearrangement joins TRBV29-1 to TRBJ2-7; D uncertain. Germline values: CDR1 SQVTM, CDR2 ANQGSEA. V was trimmed by 3 bases and J by 0 bases, leaving 12 bases between them. The CDR3 contains 14 residues. CDR3 amino acids: CSVDLGHSSYEQYF. DNA of the CDR3: TGCAGCGTTGATCTTGGCCATAGCTCCTACGAGCAGTACTTC.

This clonotype was seen a handful of times. The DNA for the CDR3 is TGTGCCAGCGGGGAGGACAGTAACACCGGGGAGCTGTTTTTT. Translation gives CASGEDSNTGELFF. The chain employs TRBV6-4 and TRBJ2-2; D may correspond to TRBD1 or TRBD2 (6 bases each). Deletions cut 8 bases from V and 2 bases from J, with 12 bases between. The CDR3 is 14 residues long. CDR1 and CDR2 from the germline V gene are MRHNA and SNTAGT.

This clonotype was found a few times. The chain carries TRBV20-1 and TRBJ1-1; D might be TRBD1 (6 bases). This CDR3 is built from 15 residues. Germline CDR1 DFQATT, CDR2 SNEGSKA (reference sequence). Trimming left V 6 bases short and J 0 bases short, with 17 bases between. Here the CDR3 reads CSAKSDRPVNTEAFF. The CDR3 DNA is TGCAGTGCCAAATCAGACAGGCCCGTGAACACTGAAGCTTTCTTT.

V gene TRBV5-1 combines with J gene TRBJ2-7; TRBD2 aligns across 7 bases. The germline CDR1 and CDR2 sequences are SGHRS and YFSETQ. V gave up 4 bases and J gave up 2 bases; unmatched junction bases: 9. The length of the CDR3 is 15 residues. DNA of the CDR3: TGCGCCAGCAGCCCCAACAGCGGGGTGACCTACGAGCAGTACTTC. Amino acids: CASSPNSGVTYEQYF.

There are a few counts of this clonotype. The J gene is TRBJ1-4, the V gene TRBV28, with D tentatively TRBD1 (5 bases). Germline values: CDR1 MDHEN, CDR2 SYDVKM. Trimming removed 8 bases at V and 5 bases at J, with 12 bases between. The CDR3 is made up of 13 amino acids. CDR3 loop: CASLTALNEKLFF. Written as DNA, the CDR3 is TGTGCCAGCCTGACAGCCCTGAATGAAAAACTGTTTTTT.

This clonotype was picked up many times. The rearrangement joins TRBV29-1 to TRBJ1-1; 7 nucleotides line up with TRBD1. CDR1 is SQVTM and CDR2 is ANQGSEA in the germline V gene. The CDR3 consists of 12 residues. J was trimmed by 6 bases and V by 6 bases; bases with no gene match: 7. Here the CDR3 reads CSVEDRRAEAFF. The DNA of the CDR3 is TGCAGCGTGGAGGACAGGCGGGCTGAAGCTTTCTTT.

The chain joins TRBV12-3 or TRBV12-4 to TRBJ2-7; 7 nucleotides line up with TRBD1. This CDR3 has 13 residues. V lost 8 bases and J lost 0; bases outside the gene matches: 4. The CDR3 DNA reads as TGTGCCAGCGGGGGACAGTCCTCCTACGAGCAGTACTTC. It translates to CASGGQSSYEQYF.

The chain combines TRBV7-9 with TRBJ1-1; D unclear. V was cut by 4 bases and J by 0 bases, with 12 bases left in between. The CDR3 has 15 amino acids. CDR1 SEHNR and CDR2 FQNEAQ come from the germline V gene (reference sequence). CDR3 loop: CASSSAGEMNTEAFF. For the CDR3, the DNA is TGTGCCAGCAGCTCAGCCGGGGAAATGAACACTGAAGCTTTCTTT.

This clonotype showed up just a few times. The chain recombines TRBV2 with TRBJ2-1; D gene unclear. Germline V gene lookup returns CDR1 SNHLY and CDR2 FYNNEI. Deletions cut 7 bases from V and 4 bases from J, with 8 bases between. This CDR3 has 12 amino acids. CDR3 bases: TGTGCCAGCAACGCAGATTACAATGAGCAGTTCTTC. Translation: CASNADYNEQFF.

The sample holds many counts of this clonotype. This rearrangement joins TRBV25-1 to TRBJ2-7; D possibly corresponds to TRBD1 (5 bases). Per the germline V gene, CDR1 is MGHDK and CDR2 is SYGVNS. CDR3 size: 13 residues. V dropped 4 bases and J dropped 1 base, with 8 bases sitting between them. DNA for the CDR3: TGTGCCAGCAGTGCGACAGTTTCCTACGAGCAGTACTTC. It codes for CASSATVSYEQYF.

The V and J genes are TRBV12-3 or TRBV12-4 and TRBJ2-1, with D possibly matching TRBD2 (6 bases). Trimming cost V 6 bases and J 8 bases, with 23 bases left between them. The CDR3 runs to 16 residues. In nucleotides, the CDR3 is TGTGCCAGCAGACCGGGGCTACGGGGGAGGAGCGATGAGCAGTTCTTC. Translated, it gives CASRPGLRGRSDEQFF.

Many counts were recorded for this clonotype. This chain links TRBV2 with TRBJ2-7; a weak D match, TRBD2 (5 bases). CDR3 size: 12 residues. V gave up 4 bases and J gave up 3 bases, with 7 bases separating them. CDR1 is SNHLY and CDR2 is FYNNEI in the germline V gene. Written as DNA, the CDR3 is TGTGCCAGCAGTGGACTAAACTACGAGCAGTACTTC. It codes for CASSGLNYEQYF.

The V and J genes are TRBV6-2 or TRBV6-3 and TRBJ2-3, with D unresolved. The V gene's germline CDR1 is MNHEY and CDR2 SVGEGT. Trimming took off 9 bases at V and 1 base at J, with 11 bases between the two ends. The CDR3 length is 13 residues. The CDR3 protein is CASNGARTDTQYF. The CDR3, as DNA: TGTGCCAGTAACGGCGCTCGCACAGATACGCAGTATTTT.

The V and J genes are TRBV14 and TRBJ2-1; 7 nucleotides agree with TRBD2. V was pared by 0 bases and J by 4 bases, with 6 bases of the junction left unmatched. The CDR3 runs to 16 residues. Per germline, CDR1 SGHDN and CDR2 FVKESK. The CDR3 loop is CASSQDTASGYNEQFF. The DNA of the CDR3 is TGTGCCAGCAGCCAAGACACGGCTAGCGGATACAATGAGCAGTTCTTC.

The chain combines TRBV20-1 with TRBJ1-1; D unclear. The CDR3 extends over 8 amino acids. Germline lookup yields CDR1 DFQATT and CDR2 SNEGSKA (reference sequence). The V gene lost 5 bases and the J gene lost 11 bases, with 6 bases spanning the gap. The CDR3 DNA reads as TGCAGTGCTGCGGGGGCTTTCTTT. It specifies CSAAGAFF.

This clonotype was picked up many times. The V call is TRBV2, the J call TRBJ2-7, with 9 positions matching TRBD1. Looked up from germline, CDR1 is SNHLY and CDR2 is FYNNEI. There are 15 residues in the CDR3. Trimming at V came to 5 bases and at J to 4 bases, leaving 9 bases not matched to a gene. The CDR3 protein is CASSSLKTGGYEQYF. The CDR3 nucleotides read TGTGCCAGCAGTTCCCTTAAGACAGGGGGGTACGAGCAGTACTTC.

This clonotype was counted at least ten times. The V call is TRBV6-2 or TRBV6-3, the J call TRBJ2-7, with a tentative D call TRBD1 (6 bases). Germline lookup yields CDR1 MNHEY and CDR2 SVGEGT. V was cut by 0 bases and J by 2 bases, with 11 bases left in between. The CDR3 length is 15 residues. CDR3 DNA sequence: TGTGCCAGCAGTTACTCGACAGGCGAAACCTACGAGCAGTACTTC. Its protein is CASSYSTGETYEQYF.

This clonotype was counted many times. The chain has TRBV5-1 and TRBJ2-1; perhaps TRBD2 as D (5 bases). V shed 4 bases and J shed 0 bases, with 11 bases lying between them. This CDR3 contains 15 residues. From germline, CDR1 is SGHRS and CDR2 YFSETQ. In DNA form, the CDR3 reads TGCGCCAGCAGCGGAACTAGACCCTCCTACAATGAGCAGTTCTTC. Its protein is CASSGTRPSYNEQFF.

This clonotype was detected ten times or more. This chain connects TRBV4-1 to TRBJ2-5; tentatively, D is TRBD2 (6 bases). The V end was cut by 3 bases, the J end by 7 bases, with 12 bases between. The V gene's germline CDR1 is MGHRA and CDR2 YSYEKL. This CDR3 is built from 13 residues. Written as DNA, the CDR3 is TGCGCCAGCAGCCAGGGACTGAGGGGGACCCAGTACTTC. It is translated as CASSQGLRGTQYF.

The genes are TRBV29-1 and TRBJ1-3; D remains ambiguous. CDR1 is SQVTM and CDR2 is ANQGSEA in the germline V gene. The CDR3 spans 13 residues. Trimming removed 7 bases at V and 0 bases at J, with 10 bases between. This CDR3 is CSALGASGNTIYF. CDR3 sequence (DNA): TGCAGCGCCCTCGGCGCCTCTGGAAACACCATATATTTT.

The sample holds many counts of this clonotype. A junction end diverges from the germline sequence, so it may reflect a read error. The CDR3 DNA sequence: TGTGCCAGCAGTCTAAGCACATCCTACGAGCAGTACTTC. Translated, it gives CASSLSTSYEQYF. The chain has TRBV5-1 and TRBJ2-7; D is unresolved. Germline V CDR1 and CDR2: SGHRS, YFSETQ. The CDR3 contains 13 residues.

This chain uses TRBV28 with TRBJ2-5, with unresolved D. Germline V gene data show CDR1 as MDHEN and CDR2 as SYDVKM. This CDR3 contains 17 residues. V lost 6 bases, J lost 1 base, and 21 bases lay in between. The CDR3 DNA is TGTGCCAGCAGGACCCCCCCCGGGCCGAACTTCCAAGAGACCCAGTACTTC. It translates to CASRTPPGPNFQETQYF.

The V and J genes are TRBV6-5 and TRBJ1-2; 8 nucleotides agree with TRBD1. Losses at the gene ends were 0 bases for V and 3 bases for J; bases not matched to a gene: 3. The CDR3 is 15 amino acids. CDR1 and CDR2 from the germline V gene are MNHEY and SVGAGI. CDR3 DNA sequence: TGTGCCAGCAGTTACTCTGCAGGGGGCGACTATGGCTACACCTTC. It translates to CASSYSAGGDYGYTF.

This clonotype was seen at least ten times. The genes are TRBV20-1 and TRBJ2-7, with unresolved D. The CDR3 consists of 14 residues. Germline V gene lookup returns CDR1 DFQATT and CDR2 SNEGSKA (reference sequence). The V gene lost 1 base and the J gene lost 0 bases, with 10 bases spanning the gap. As DNA, the CDR3 is TGCAGTGCTAGAGTGGTAGGGCTCTCCTACGAGCAGTACTTC. As protein: CSARVVGLSYEQYF.